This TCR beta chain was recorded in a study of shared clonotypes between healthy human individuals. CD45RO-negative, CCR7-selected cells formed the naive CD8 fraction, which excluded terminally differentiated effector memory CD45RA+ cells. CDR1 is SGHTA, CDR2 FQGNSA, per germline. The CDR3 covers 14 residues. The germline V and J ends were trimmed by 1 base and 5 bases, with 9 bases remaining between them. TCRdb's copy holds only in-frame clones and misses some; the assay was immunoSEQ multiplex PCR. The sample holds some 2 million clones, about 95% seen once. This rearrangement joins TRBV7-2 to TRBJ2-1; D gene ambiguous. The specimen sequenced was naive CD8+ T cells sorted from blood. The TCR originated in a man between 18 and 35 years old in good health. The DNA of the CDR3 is TGTGCCAGCAGCTTAGGGGCATCGGACAATGAGCAGTTCTTC. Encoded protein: CASSLGASDNEQFF.